This T cell receptor (beta chain) was sequenced in a study of CD8+CD57+ T cells in acquired aplastic anemia. TCR beta VDJ and CDR3 profiles were obtained from a genomic DNA template. TCRdb re-called the reads through MiXCR, storing one row per CDR3 protein. The sample consists of about 210,000 distinct CDR3 sequences, 34% of them appearing once. After removal of 3 bases from V and 0 bases from J, the junction contained 7 bases not matched to a gene. This CDR3 region has 17 residues. Germline V gene lookup returns CDR1 SEHNR and CDR2 FQNEAQ (reference sequence). The sample comprised sorted CD4+, CD8+, or CD8+CD57+ T cells (not recorded which) from PBMCs. J is TRBJ2-1 and V is TRBV7-9, with 8 bases that match TRBD2. This sequence was found in a human donor in good health, serving as a control. CDR3 nucleotide sequence: TGTGCCAGCAGCTTTCCCCGCGGGGGGATCTCCTACAATGAGCAGTTCTTC. This gives the protein CASSFPRGGISYNEQFF.